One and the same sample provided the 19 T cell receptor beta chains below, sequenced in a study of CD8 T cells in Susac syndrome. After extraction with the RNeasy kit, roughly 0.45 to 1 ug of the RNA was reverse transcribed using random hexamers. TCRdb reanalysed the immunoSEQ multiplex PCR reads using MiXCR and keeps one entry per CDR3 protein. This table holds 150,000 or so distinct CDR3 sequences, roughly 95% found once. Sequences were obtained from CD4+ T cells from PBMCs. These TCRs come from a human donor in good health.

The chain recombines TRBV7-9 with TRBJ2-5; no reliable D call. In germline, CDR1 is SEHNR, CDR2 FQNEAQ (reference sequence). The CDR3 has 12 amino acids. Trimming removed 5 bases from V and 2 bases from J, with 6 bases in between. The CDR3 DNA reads TGTGCCAGCAGCCAACCTCAAGAGACCCAGTACTTC. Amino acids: CASSQPQETQYF.

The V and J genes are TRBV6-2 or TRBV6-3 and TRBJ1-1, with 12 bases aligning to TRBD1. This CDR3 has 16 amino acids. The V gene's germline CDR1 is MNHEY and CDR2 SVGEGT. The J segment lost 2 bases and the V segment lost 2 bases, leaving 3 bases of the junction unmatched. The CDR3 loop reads CASSYPGQGANTEAFF. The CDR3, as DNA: TGTGCCAGCAGTTACCCGGGACAGGGGGCTAACACTGAAGCTTTCTTT.

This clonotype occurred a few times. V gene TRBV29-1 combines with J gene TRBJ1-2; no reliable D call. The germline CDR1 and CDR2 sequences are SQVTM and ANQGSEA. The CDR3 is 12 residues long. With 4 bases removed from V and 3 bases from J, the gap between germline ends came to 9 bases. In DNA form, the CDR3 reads TGCAGCGTTGCGTCCGGGGACTATGGCTACACCTTC. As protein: CSVASGDYGYTF. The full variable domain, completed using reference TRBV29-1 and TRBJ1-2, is SAVISQKPSRDICQRGTSLTIQCQVDSQVTMMFWYRQQPGQSLTLIATANQGSEATYESGFVIDKFPISRPNLTFSTLTVSNMSPEDSSIYLCSVASGDYGYTFGSGTRLTVV.

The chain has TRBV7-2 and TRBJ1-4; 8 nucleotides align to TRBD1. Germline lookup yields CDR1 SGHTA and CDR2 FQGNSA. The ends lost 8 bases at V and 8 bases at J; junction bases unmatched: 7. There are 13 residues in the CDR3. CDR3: CASSRGRREKLFF. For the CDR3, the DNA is TGTGCCAGCTCCAGGGGGCGCCGGGAAAAACTGTTTTTT.

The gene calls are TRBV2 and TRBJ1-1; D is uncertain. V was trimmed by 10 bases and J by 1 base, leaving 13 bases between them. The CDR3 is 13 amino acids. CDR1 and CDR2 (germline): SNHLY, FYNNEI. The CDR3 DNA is TGTGCCACCTGTGGCGCGGGGAACACTGAAGCTTTCTTT. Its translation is CATCGAGNTEAFF.

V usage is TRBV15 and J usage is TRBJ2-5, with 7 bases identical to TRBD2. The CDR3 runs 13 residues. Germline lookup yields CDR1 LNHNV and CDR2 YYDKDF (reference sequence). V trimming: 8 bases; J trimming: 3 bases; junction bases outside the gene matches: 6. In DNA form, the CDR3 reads TGTGCCACCGGGAGGGGCGGGGAAGAGACCCAGTACTTC. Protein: CATGRGGEETQYF. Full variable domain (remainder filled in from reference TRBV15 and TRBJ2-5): DAMVIQNPRYQVTQFGKPVTLSCSQTLNHNVMYWYQQKSSQAPKLLFHYYDKDFNNEADTPDNFQSRRPNTSFCFLDIRSPGLGDTAMYLCATGRGGEETQYFGPGTRLLVL.

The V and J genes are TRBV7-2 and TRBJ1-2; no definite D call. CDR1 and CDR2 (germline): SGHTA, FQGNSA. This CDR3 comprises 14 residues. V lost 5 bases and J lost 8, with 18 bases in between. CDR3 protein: CASSPGLALGGYTF. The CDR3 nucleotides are TGTGCCAGCAGCCCTGGTCTCGCCCTAGGGGGCTACACCTTC.

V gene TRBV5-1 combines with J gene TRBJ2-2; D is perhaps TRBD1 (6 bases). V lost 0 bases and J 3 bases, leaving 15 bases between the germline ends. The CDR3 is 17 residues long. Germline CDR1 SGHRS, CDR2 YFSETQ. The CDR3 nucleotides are TGCGCCAGCAGCTTGGGGCCTCGGTCAGGGGACACCGGGGAGCTGTTTTTT. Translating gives CASSLGPRSGDTGELFF.

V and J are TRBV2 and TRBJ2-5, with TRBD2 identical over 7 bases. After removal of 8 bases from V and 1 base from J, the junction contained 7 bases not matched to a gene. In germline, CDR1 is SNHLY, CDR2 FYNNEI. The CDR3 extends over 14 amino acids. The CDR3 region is CASLLRGGQETQYF. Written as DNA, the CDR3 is TGTGCCAGCCTACTGCGCGGGGGCCAAGAGACCCAGTACTTC.

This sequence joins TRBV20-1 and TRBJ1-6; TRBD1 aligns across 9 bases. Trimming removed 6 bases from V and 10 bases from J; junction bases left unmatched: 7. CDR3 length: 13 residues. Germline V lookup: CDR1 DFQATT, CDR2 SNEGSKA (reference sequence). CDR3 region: CSARGQGRSPLHF. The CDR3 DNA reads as TGCAGTGCCAGGGGACAGGGTCGCTCACCCCTCCACTTT.

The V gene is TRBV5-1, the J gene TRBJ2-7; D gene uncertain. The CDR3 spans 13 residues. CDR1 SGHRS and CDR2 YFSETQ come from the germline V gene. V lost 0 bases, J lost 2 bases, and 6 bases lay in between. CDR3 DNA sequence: TGCGCCAGCAGCTTGGGGTGGACCTACGAGCAGTACTTC. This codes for CASSLGWTYEQYF.

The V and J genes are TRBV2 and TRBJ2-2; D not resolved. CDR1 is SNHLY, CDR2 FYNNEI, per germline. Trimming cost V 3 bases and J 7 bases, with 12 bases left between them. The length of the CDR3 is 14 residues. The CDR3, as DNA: TGTGCCAGCAGTGATCAGGCGAACCACGGGGAGCTGTTTTTT. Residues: CASSDQANHGELFF.

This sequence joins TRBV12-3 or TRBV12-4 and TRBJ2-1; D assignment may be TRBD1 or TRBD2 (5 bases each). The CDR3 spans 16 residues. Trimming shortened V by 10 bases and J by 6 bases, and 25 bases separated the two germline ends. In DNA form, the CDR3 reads TGTGCCACTAAAATTCCAAGGCAGGGAGTGATCAATGAGCAGTTCTTC. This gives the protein CATKIPRQGVINEQFF.

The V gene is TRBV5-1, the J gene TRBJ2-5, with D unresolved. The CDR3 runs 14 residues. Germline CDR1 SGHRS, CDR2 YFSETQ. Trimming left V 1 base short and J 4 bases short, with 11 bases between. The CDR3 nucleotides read TGCGCCAGCAGCTTGAAACCGGCCCTAGAGACCCAGTACTTC. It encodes CASSLKPALETQYF.

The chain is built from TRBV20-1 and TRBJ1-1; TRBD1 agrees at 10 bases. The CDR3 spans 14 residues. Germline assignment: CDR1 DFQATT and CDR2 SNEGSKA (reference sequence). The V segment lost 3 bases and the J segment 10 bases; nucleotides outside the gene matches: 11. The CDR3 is CSASAGTGVPIAFF. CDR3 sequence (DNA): TGCAGTGCTAGCGCCGGGACAGGGGTACCCATAGCTTTCTTT.

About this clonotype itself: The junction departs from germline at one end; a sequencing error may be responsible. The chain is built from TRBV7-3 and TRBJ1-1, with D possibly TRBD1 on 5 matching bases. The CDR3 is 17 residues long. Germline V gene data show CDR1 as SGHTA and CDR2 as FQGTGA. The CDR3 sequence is CASSVTIEQAMNTEAFF. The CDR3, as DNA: TGTGCCAGCAGCGTAACCATCGAACAGGCTATGAACACTGAAGCTTTCTTT.

CDR3: CSAKTGRETQYF. The CDR3 DNA reads TGCAGTGCTAAGACAGGGAGGGAGACCCAGTACTTC. The rearrangement joins TRBV20-1 to TRBJ2-5; perhaps TRBD1 as D (7 bases). Trimming took 4 bases from V and 5 from J, leaving 11 bases between them. The CDR3 has 12 amino acids. The V gene's germline CDR1 is DFQATT and CDR2 SNEGSKA (reference sequence).

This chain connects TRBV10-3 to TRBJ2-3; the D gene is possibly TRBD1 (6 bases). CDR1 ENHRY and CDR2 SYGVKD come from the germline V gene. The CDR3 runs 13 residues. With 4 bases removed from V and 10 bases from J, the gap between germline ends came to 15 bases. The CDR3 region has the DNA TGTGCCATCAGTGTAGCAGGGGAAGGACCGCAGTATTTT. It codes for CAISVAGEGPQYF.

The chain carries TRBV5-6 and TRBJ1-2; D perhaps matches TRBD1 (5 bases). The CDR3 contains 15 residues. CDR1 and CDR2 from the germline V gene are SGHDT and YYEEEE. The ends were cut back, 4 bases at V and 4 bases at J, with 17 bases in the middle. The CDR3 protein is CASSPPGRTPYGYTF. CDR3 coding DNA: TGTGCCAGCAGCCCGCCGGGACGGACCCCCTATGGCTACACCTTC. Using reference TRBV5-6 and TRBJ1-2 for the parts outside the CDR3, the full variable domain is DAGVTQSPTHLIKTRGQQVTLRCSPKSGHDTVSWYQQALGQGPQFIFQYYEEEERQRGNFPDRFSGHQFPNYSSELNVNALLLGDSALYLCASSPPGRTPYGYTFGSGTRLTVV.